These 5 T cell receptor beta chains share one sample of origin, sequenced in a study of cytomegalovirus exposure and HLA in healthy donors. PCR amplification relied on 60 Vbeta primers (plus 13 Jbeta primers). The protocol was immunoSEQ multiplex PCR, while the TCRdb copy is restricted to in-frame clones and leaves out a portion. The table shows about 140,000 clones, with around 75% occurring only once. The sample was PBMCs. These receptors were collected from a male donor in good health and CMV-seronegative.

This sequence joins TRBV28 and TRBJ2-7, with D maybe TRBD1 (5 bases). Looked up from germline, CDR1 is MDHEN and CDR2 is SYDVKM. The CDR3 runs to 14 residues. Trimming shortened V by 5 bases and J by 2 bases, and 13 bases separated the two germline ends. The CDR3, as DNA: TGTGCCAGCAGTACCCCCCAGGGTGCCTACGAGCAGTACTTC. This encodes CASSTPQGAYEQYF.

The J gene is TRBJ1-1, the V gene TRBV2, with no clear D. V was cut by 6 bases and J by 1 base, with 12 bases left in between. The CDR3 is 14 residues long. Per the germline V gene, CDR1 is SNHLY and CDR2 is FYNNEI. The CDR3 region is CASSALRGNTEAFF. The CDR3 bases are TGTGCCAGCAGCGCACTCCGGGGGAACACTGAAGCTTTCTTT.

The rearrangement joins TRBV2 to TRBJ2-3; D may be TRBD1 (7 bases). The germline gives CDR1 SNHLY, CDR2 FYNNEI. CDR3 size: 17 residues. Trimming pared 2 bases from V and 1 base from J, leaving 16 bases between. Here the CDR3 DNA reads TGTGCCAGCAGTGAAATTCCAGGGGGGCGAGGCACAGATACGCAGTATTTT. Protein: CASSEIPGGRGTDTQYF.

In its sample, this clone was seen once. The J gene is TRBJ2-7, the V gene TRBV5-3, with D possibly TRBD2 on 6 matching bases. TRBV5-3 is known as an ORF, though its function is uncertain. This CDR3 region has 12 residues. V was cut by 3 bases and J by 11 bases, with 15 bases left in between. CDR3 sequence: CARSSPGLGEYF. The DNA of the CDR3 is TGTGCCAGAAGCTCGCCGGGACTGGGGGAGTACTTC.

The V gene is TRBV2, the J gene TRBJ2-5; perhaps TRBD2 as D (6 bases). This CDR3 region has 11 residues. V shed 6 bases and J shed 4 bases, with 6 bases lying between them. Germline V lookup: CDR1 SNHLY, CDR2 FYNNEI. CDR3 sequence reads: CASREGETQYF. The CDR3 DNA is TGTGCCAGCAGGGAGGGAGAGACCCAGTACTTC.